The 26 T cell receptor beta chains reported below all come from one sample, sequenced in a study of cytomegalovirus exposure and HLA in healthy donors. Libraries were prepared by immunoSEQ multiplex PCR; TCRdb keeps only in-frame clonotypes and omits some of them. The sample has fewer than 120,000 clones, around nine tenths seen once. Sample: PBMCs. The receptor source for this set is a woman between 18 and 29 years old in good health and CMV-seronegative.

The V and J genes are TRBV28 and TRBJ1-1, with D maybe TRBD1 (5 bases). Trimming pared 3 bases from V and 4 bases from J, leaving 12 bases between. CDR3 size: 14 residues. CDR1 MDHEN and CDR2 SYDVKM come from the germline V gene. CDR3 protein: CASSLWGSGTEAFF. The CDR3 DNA reads TGTGCCAGCAGTTTGTGGGGCTCGGGCACTGAAGCTTTCTTT.

This clone was seen a few times. This chain uses TRBV5-6 with TRBJ1-1; D unresolved. There are 13 residues in the CDR3. Looked up from germline, CDR1 is SGHDT and CDR2 is YYEEEE. Trimming pared 0 bases from V and 1 base from J, leaving 4 bases between. In DNA, the CDR3 is TGTGCCAGCAGCTTGGCAGGGAACACTGAAGCTTTCTTT. Amino acid sequence: CASSLAGNTEAFF.

This rearrangement joins TRBV2 to TRBJ2-1; 11 nucleotides line up with TRBD2. The germline CDR1 and CDR2 sequences are SNHLY and FYNNEI. The CDR3 runs 15 residues. V shed 6 bases, J shed 2 bases, and the junction held 3 bases outside the gene matches. The CDR3 DNA sequence: TGTGCCAGCAGAGCGGGACTAGCGGCCTACAATGAGCAGTTCTTC. Translated: CASRAGLAAYNEQFF.

This clone was found a few times. The V and J genes are TRBV5-1 and TRBJ2-1, with 8 positions matching TRBD2. This CDR3 has 15 amino acids. V dropped 0 bases and J dropped 7; count of bases not matched to a gene: 6. Per the germline V gene, CDR1 is SGHRS and CDR2 is YFSETQ. Here the CDR3 reads CASSLVSGGLNEQFF. The CDR3 region has the DNA TGCGCCAGCAGCTTGGTGTCGGGGGGGCTAAATGAGCAGTTCTTC.

This clone was seen just once. V and J are TRBV9 and TRBJ2-7; D perhaps matches TRBD1 (6 bases). Germline CDR1 SGDLS, CDR2 YYNGEE. V was trimmed by 3 bases and J by 3 bases, leaving 13 bases between them. This CDR3 has 14 amino acids. CDR3 loop: CASSGGGANYEQYF. CDR3 nucleotides: TGTGCCAGCAGCGGAGGGGGAGCGAACTACGAGCAGTACTTC. The full variable domain, rest sourced from reference TRBV9 and TRBJ2-7, is DSGVTQTPKHLITATGQRVTLRCSPRSGDLSVYWYQQSLDQGLQFLIQYYNGEERAKGNILERFSAQQFPDLHSELNLSSLELGDSALYFCASSGGGANYEQYFGPGTRLTVT.

The rearrangement joins TRBV9 to TRBJ2-3, with 10 bases that match TRBD2. After removal of 4 bases from V and 2 bases from J, the junction contained 13 bases not matched to a gene. Germline assignment: CDR1 SGDLS and CDR2 YYNGEE. The CDR3 runs 18 residues. CDR3 residues: CASSPRRGSGGLTDTQYF. CDR3 in DNA: TGTGCCAGCAGCCCCCGACGAGGTAGCGGGGGGCTCACAGATACGCAGTATTTT.

The chain has TRBV2 and TRBJ2-1; TRBD2 matches 11 bases. Trimming removed 6 bases from V and 3 bases from J; junction bases left unmatched: 4. Per germline, CDR1 SNHLY and CDR2 FYNNEI. CDR3 size: 15 residues. This CDR3 reads CASRSGTSGYNEQFF. The CDR3 nucleotides read TGTGCCAGCAGGTCCGGGACTAGCGGCTACAATGAGCAGTTCTTC.

The rearrangement links TRBV10-1 to TRBJ2-2; no definite D call. Germline lookup yields CDR1 WNHNN and CDR2 SYGVQD (reference sequence). The CDR3 has 12 residues. V lost 7 bases and J lost 7, with 10 bases in between. The chain's CDR3 is CASKKSGGELFF. CDR3 DNA: TGCGCCAGCAAAAAATCGGGCGGGGAGCTGTTTTTT.

V gene TRBV7-2 combines with J gene TRBJ2-3; no firm D call. Trimming cost V 4 bases and J 2 bases, with 7 bases left between them. The CDR3 totals 13 residues. Germline V CDR1 and CDR2: SGHTA, FQGNSA. The CDR3 sequence: CASSSDFTDTQYF. CDR3 in DNA: TGTGCCAGCAGCTCCGACTTCACAGATACGCAGTATTTT.

V is TRBV11-1 and J is TRBJ2-5, with D perhaps matching TRBD2 (6 bases). Germline V lookup: CDR1 SGHAT, CDR2 FQDESV (reference sequence). The germline V and J ends were trimmed by 5 bases and 0 bases, with 10 bases remaining between them. The CDR3 spans 14 residues. CDR3 nucleotides: TGTGCCAGCAGCACCGGACTAAACCAAGAGACCCAGTACTTC. It yields the protein CASSTGLNQETQYF.

The chain is built from TRBV4-1 and TRBJ2-7; 10 bases match TRBD1. V lost 4 bases and J lost 3; bases outside the gene matches: 3. The V gene's germline CDR1 is MGHRA and CDR2 YSYEKL. CDR3 length: 14 residues. CDR3 loop: CASSPRTGGYEQYF. The CDR3 DNA follows: TGCGCCAGCAGCCCTAGGACAGGGGGCTACGAGCAGTACTTC.

This chain joins TRBV7-2 and TRBJ2-1, with 7 positions matching TRBD1. Germline V gene sequence: CDR1 SGHTA, CDR2 FQGNSA. The CDR3 length is 16 residues. With 2 bases clipped from V and 7 bases from J, the junction kept 11 bases outside the gene matches. CDR3 sequence: CASSLTWDSEPNEQFF. In DNA form, the CDR3 reads TGTGCCAGCAGCTTAACTTGGGACAGCGAGCCTAATGAGCAGTTCTTC.

This chain joins TRBV9 and TRBJ2-5; 8 positions match TRBD2. CDR3 size: 15 residues. CDR1 and CDR2 (germline): SGDLS, YYNGEE. Trimming at V came to 0 bases and at J to 6 bases, leaving 7 bases not matched to a gene. The CDR3 DNA is TGTGCCAGCAGCGTAGGGGTTAGCGGGGAGCAGACCCAGTACTTC. This codes for CASSVGVSGEQTQYF. Looking up the rest from reference TRBV9 and TRBJ2-5 gives the full variable domain: DSGVTQTPKHLITATGQRVTLRCSPRSGDLSVYWYQQSLDQGLQFLIQYYNGEERAKGNILERFSAQQFPDLHSELNLSSLELGDSALYFCASSVGVSGEQTQYFGPGTRLLVL.

This chain connects TRBV7-8 to TRBJ2-6; 7 bases match TRBD2. Germline CDR1 and CDR2: SGHVS and FQNEAQ. The V segment lost 11 bases and the J segment 4 bases; nucleotides outside the gene matches: 5. The CDR3 has 13 residues. The DNA of the CDR3 is TGTGCCGGCGGGGGAAGCGGGGCCAACGTCCTGACTTTC. Translated, it gives CAGGGSGANVLTF.

The gene calls are TRBV15 and TRBJ2-7; 11 bases are a match to TRBD1. Germline CDR1 and CDR2: LNHNV and YYDKDF (reference sequence). The trim removed 7 bases at V and 7 bases at J, leaving 9 bases unmatched. CDR3 size: 14 residues. The CDR3 spells CATTLDRGQGEQYF. The CDR3 DNA reads TGTGCCACCACCCTGGACAGGGGGCAGGGGGAGCAGTACTTC.

Here the CDR3 reads CASSALGLAGDEQYF. The CDR3 DNA follows: TGTGCCAGCTCAGCTTTAGGCCTAGCGGGAGACGAGCAGTACTTC. V gene TRBV5-8 combines with J gene TRBJ2-7; 10 nucleotides match TRBD2. From germline, CDR1 is SGHTS and CDR2 YDEGEE. This CDR3 contains 15 residues. The ends lost 7 bases at V and 5 bases at J; junction bases unmatched: 12.

CDR3 amino acids: CAISEGQGGNQPQHF. In nucleotides, the CDR3 is TGTGCCATCAGTGAGGGACAGGGGGGCAATCAGCCCCAGCATTTT. This chain connects TRBV10-3 to TRBJ1-5, with 10 bases lining up with TRBD1. The V gene's germline CDR1 is ENHRY and CDR2 SYGVKD. V was pared by 2 bases and J by 2 bases, with 0 bases of the junction left unmatched. The CDR3 contains 15 residues.

This CDR3 is CASSTASGRASAGELFF. The DNA for the CDR3 is TGTGCCAGCAGTACCGCTAGCGGGAGGGCCTCGGCCGGGGAGCTGTTTTTT. The gene calls are TRBV6-4 and TRBJ2-2, with 12 nucleotides matching TRBD2. There are 17 residues in the CDR3. After removal of 5 bases from V and 6 bases from J, the junction contained 10 bases not matched to a gene. Germline V gene lookup returns CDR1 MRHNA and CDR2 SNTAGT.

This sequence joins TRBV30 and TRBJ1-1; tentatively, D is TRBD1 (5 bases). The CDR3 loop spans 11 amino acids. The V gene's germline CDR1 is GTSNPN and CDR2 SVGIG (reference sequence). V was shortened by 2 bases and J by 7 bases, with 8 bases between the two germline ends. CDR3 bases: TGTGCCTGGAGTAGGGGTAATGAAGCTTTCTTT. It translates to CAWSRGNEAFF. Complete variable domain (other parts from reference TRBV30 and TRBJ1-1): SQTIHQWPATLVQPVGSPLSLECTVEGTSNPNLYWYRQAAGRGLQLLFYSVGIGQISSEVPQNLSASRPQDRQFILSSKKLLLSDSGFYLCAWSRGNEAFFGQGTRLTVV.

The chain combines TRBV4-1 with TRBJ2-7; the D gene is possibly TRBD1 (6 bases). V shed 4 bases and J shed 3 bases, with 19 bases lying between them. CDR3 length: 16 amino acids. Germline V lookup: CDR1 MGHRA, CDR2 YSYEKL. The CDR3 region has the DNA TGCGCCAGCAGCCCCGAAGCAAGAGGGACAAACTACGAGCAGTACTTC. Encoded protein: CASSPEARGTNYEQYF.

This clone occurred once. The chain combines TRBV7-3 with TRBJ1-2; D is ambiguous. V was cut by 2 bases and J by 2 bases, with 12 bases left in between. The CDR3 is 15 residues long. Germline CDR1 and CDR2: SGHTA and FQGTGA. CDR3 sequence (DNA): TGTGCCAGCAGCTTATTCGTAGGAGACAACTATGGCTACACCTTC. Its translation is CASSLFVGDNYGYTF. The full variable domain, rest sourced from reference TRBV7-3 and TRBJ1-2, is GAGVSQTPSNKVTEKGKYVELRCDPISGHTALYWYRQSLGQGPEFLIYFQGTGAADDSGLPNDRFFAVRPEGSVSTLKIQRTERGDSAVYLCASSLFVGDNYGYTFGSGTRLTVV.

The chain has TRBV15 and TRBJ2-3; the D gene is possibly TRBD2 (5 bases). The V end was cut by 3 bases, the J end by 4 bases, with 5 bases between. Germline CDR1 is LNHNV and CDR2 is YYDKDF (reference sequence). This CDR3 has 12 residues. CDR3 DNA sequence: TGTGCCACCAGCAGGAGGGCAGATACGCAGTATTTT. Translated, it gives CATSRRADTQYF.

This chain links TRBV9 with TRBJ1-2; unclear D gene. Trimming shortened V by 3 bases and J by 6 bases, and 18 bases separated the two germline ends. CDR1 is SGDLS and CDR2 is YYNGEE in the germline V gene. The CDR3 consists of 15 residues. In nucleotides, the CDR3 is TGTGCCAGCAGCGGAGGGTGGCAGGCGATTGATGGCTACACCTTC. It encodes CASSGGWQAIDGYTF.

This sequence joins TRBV7-3 and TRBJ1-2; D might be TRBD1 (5 bases). Germline CDR1 reads SGHTA; CDR2 reads FQGTGA. V was cut by 1 base and J by 8 bases, with 20 bases left in between. The CDR3 loop spans 16 amino acids. CDR3 protein: CASSLNLPEGKNGYTF. The CDR3 nucleotides are TGTGCCAGCAGCTTAAATCTCCCGGAGGGGAAGAACGGCTACACCTTC.

This rearrangement joins TRBV5-4 to TRBJ2-6, with D perhaps TRBD1 (6 bases). Germline values: CDR1 SGHNT, CDR2 YYREEE (reference sequence). V lost 1 base to trimming and J lost 0 bases, with 14 bases between them. The CDR3 consists of 18 residues. The CDR3 coding sequence is TGTGCCAGCAGCTTGAGGGAGAGGGGGACCTCTGGGGCCAACGTCCTGACTTTC. Protein sequence: CASSLRERGTSGANVLTF.

The V and J genes are TRBV12-1 and TRBJ2-1; TRBD2, as called in the table, went unchecked against the DNA. TRBV12-1 is a listed pseudogene. This CDR3 has 17 residues. The CDR3 DNA is TGTGCCAGCAGCTACCACTGGGGGGGCGGGAGAAACAATGAGCAGTTCTTC. It codes for CASSYHWGGGRNNEQFF.